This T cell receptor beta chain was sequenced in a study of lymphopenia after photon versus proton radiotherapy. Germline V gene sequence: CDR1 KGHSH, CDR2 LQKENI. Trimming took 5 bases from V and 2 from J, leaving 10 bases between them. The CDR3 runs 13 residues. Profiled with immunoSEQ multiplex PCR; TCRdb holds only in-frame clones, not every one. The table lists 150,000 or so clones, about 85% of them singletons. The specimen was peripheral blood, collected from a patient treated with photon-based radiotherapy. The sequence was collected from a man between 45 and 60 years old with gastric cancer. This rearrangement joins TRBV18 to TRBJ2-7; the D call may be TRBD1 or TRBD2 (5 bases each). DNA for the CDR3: TGTGCCAGCTCAAATCAGGGACCCTACGAGCAGTACTTC. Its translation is CASSNQGPYEQYF.